The text below deals with one TCR beta chain. Its specificity is not known. The PCR contained 60 Vbeta and 13 Jbeta primers. The repertoire was sequenced with immunoSEQ multiplex PCR; TCRdb's copy has only in-frame clones and lacks some. The sample has some 150,000 clones; more than 65% are singletons. The data derive from a study of cytomegalovirus exposure and HLA in healthy donors. Study-wide results and limits: It was reportedly the case that the classifier diagnosed cytomegalovirus status with high specificity and sensitivity. CMV antigen specificity was confirmed in vitro for three CMV-associated chains.

Germline assignment: CDR1 MDHEN and CDR2 SYDVKM. The CDR3 has 11 residues. V shed 10 bases and J shed 3 bases, with 9 bases lying between them. This chain connects TRBV28 to TRBJ1-1; D is possibly TRBD1 (6 bases). This clonotype was obtained from a man between 25 and 39 years old in good health and CMV-seropositive. The sequencing sample was made of PBMCs. The CDR3 DNA is TGTGCCACCTCAGGGGACACTGAAGCTTTCTTT. Its translation is CATSGDTEAFF.